The 32 T cell receptor beta chains given below trace back to one sample, sequenced in a study of immune cell composition in non-small cell lung cancer (dated by TCRdb to 2015 to 2018). Normal lung samples came from the same patient and were non-adjacent lung tissue collected as far from the tumour as possible, with a minimum distance of 3 cm. Library generation was performed with the immunoSEQ multiplex PCR assay. The table comes from immuneACCESS by way of TCRdb, which keeps in-frame sequences with V and J called. Part of the clones is missing from these tables; in studies checked, under half for an unresolved V gene and the rest for unknown reasons. The sample table contains thousands of clones; only one count was recorded for approximately 61% of them. The ten largest clones represent about 11% of the sample. The sequenced material came from non-adjacent lung tissue. Receptors were obtained from a human donor with non-small cell lung cancer.

CDR3 sequence (DNA): TGTGCCAGCACTCCATGGTTGGGACAGAACTCCTACGAGCAGTACTTC. It yields the protein CASTPWLGQNSYEQYF. This sequence joins TRBV28 and TRBJ2-7; 7 bases line up with TRBD1. J lost 0 bases, V lost 7 bases, and 12 bases had no gene match. CDR1 MDHEN and CDR2 SYDVKM come from the germline V gene. The CDR3 length is 16 residues.

This rearrangement joins TRBV5-1 to TRBJ2-7; 11 bases are a match to TRBD1. Losses at the gene ends were 7 bases for V and 7 bases for J; bases not matched to a gene: 19. The CDR3 sequence is 17 residues long. Germline V lookup: CDR1 SGHRS, CDR2 YFSETQ. The CDR3 sequence is CASGMAGTGGSVGEQYF. The CDR3 DNA sequence: TGCGCCAGCGGAATGGCCGGGACAGGGGGGTCGGTGGGGGAGCAGTACTTC.

The CDR3 DNA is TGTGCCAGCAGCTTGAGATGGAAGACTCCTCGGAATGAGCAGTTCTTC. It translates to CASSLRWKTPRNEQFF. The rearrangement uses TRBV7-6 and TRBJ2-1; D is ambiguous. Germline V CDR1 and CDR2: SGHVS, FNYEAQ. Between the trimmed V and J ends, which lost 3 bases and 7 bases, there was a span of 19 bases. This CDR3 is built from 16 residues.

The chain uses TRBV5-4 and TRBJ2-2; 8 bases match TRBD1. The CDR3 loop spans 16 amino acids. The germline V gene encodes CDR1 SGHNT and CDR2 YYREEE (reference sequence). Trimming removed 4 bases from V and 0 bases from J; junction bases left unmatched: 5. CDR3 sequence: CASSPDRGANTGELFF. The DNA of the CDR3 is TGTGCCAGCAGCCCCGACAGGGGCGCGAACACCGGGGAGCTGTTTTTT. Together with reference TRBV5-4 and TRBJ2-2, the CDR3 gives the full variable domain: ETGVTQSPTHLIKTRGQQVTLRCSSQSGHNTVSWYQQALGQGPQFIFQYYREEENGRGNFPPRFSGLQFPNYSSELNVNALELDDSALYLCASSPDRGANTGELFFGEGSRLTVL.

The chain combines TRBV11-3 with TRBJ2-1; 11 nucleotides align to TRBD2. Germline V gene sequence: CDR1 SGHNT, CDR2 YENEEA. V shed 5 bases, J shed 0 bases, and the junction held 6 bases outside the gene matches. This CDR3 has 17 residues. The CDR3 DNA sequence: TGTGCCAGCAGCCCACTGACTAGCGGGATCTCCTACAATGAGCAGTTCTTC. This gives the protein CASSPLTSGISYNEQFF.

This chain uses TRBV13 with TRBJ2-3; D not certain. Germline V gives CDR1 PRHDT, CDR2 FYEKMQ (reference sequence). V shed 1 base and J shed 0 bases, with 5 bases lying between them. This CDR3 is built from 14 residues. CDR3 amino acids: CASSLASSTDTQYF. The CDR3 DNA follows: TGTGCCAGCAGCTTAGCGAGCAGCACAGATACGCAGTATTTT.

The CDR3 protein is CASCAGRMNTEAFF. The CDR3 bases are TGTGCCAGTTGCGCGGGCCGAATGAACACTGAAGCTTTCTTT. The chain uses TRBV2 and TRBJ1-1; D is ambiguous. Germline values: CDR1 SNHLY, CDR2 FYNNEI. CDR3 length equals 14 residues. The ends were cut back, 9 bases at V and 0 bases at J, with 14 bases in the middle.

The genes are TRBV7-8 and TRBJ1-5; possibly TRBD1 for D (5 bases). The germline gives CDR1 SGHVS, CDR2 FQNEAQ. V was clipped by 0 bases and J by 0 bases, with 12 bases between them. The CDR3 sequence is 17 residues long. This CDR3 reads CASSLAGGGHSNQPQHF. DNA of the CDR3: TGTGCCAGCAGCTTAGCTGGGGGAGGACATAGCAATCAGCCCCAGCATTTT.

The chain couples TRBV18 to TRBJ2-7; TRBD2 agrees at 8 bases. The ends lost 3 bases at V and 7 bases at J; junction bases unmatched: 14. The germline gives CDR1 KGHSH, CDR2 LQKENI. CDR3 length: 16 residues. CDR3 sequence reads: CASSPREVAGLLEQYF. DNA of the CDR3: TGTGCCAGCTCACCTCGCGAGGTAGCGGGATTATTAGAGCAGTACTTC.

The chain links TRBV4-2 to TRBJ2-7, with D perhaps matching TRBD1 (6 bases). This CDR3 has 16 amino acids. Germline lookup yields CDR1 LGHNA and CDR2 YNFKEQ. Trimming took 1 base from V and 0 from J, leaving 13 bases between them. The DNA of the CDR3 is TGTGCCAGCAGCCAAGCTATTGCGGACAGCTCCTACGAGCAGTACTTC. Translating gives CASSQAIADSSYEQYF.

About this clone itself: This CDR3 is also generated by other DNA sequences in the sample. V and J are TRBV7-2 and TRBJ2-1; D might be TRBD1 (5 bases). V lost 0 bases, J lost 7 bases, and 10 bases lay in between. This CDR3 is built from 14 residues. CDR1 and CDR2 (germline): SGHTA, FQGNSA. DNA for the CDR3: TGTGCCAGCAGCTTAGCGGCTGGGGCGAATGAGCAGTTCTTC. Translated, it gives CASSLAAGANEQFF.

The chain couples TRBV6-4 to TRBJ2-5; 7 bases are shared with TRBD2. Germline CDR1 is MRHNA and CDR2 is SNTAGT. With V trimmed by 8 bases and J by 13 bases, 16 bases remained unmatched. CDR3 size: 13 residues. This CDR3 reads CASGEGTTGPSYF. Here the CDR3 DNA reads TGTGCCAGCGGCGAAGGGACTACGGGTCCTTCGTACTTC.

The chain carries TRBV11-3 and TRBJ1-1; 10 nucleotides match TRBD1. The V gene end was trimmed by 4 bases and the J gene end by 8 bases; junction bases not matched to a gene: 4. This CDR3 spans 13 amino acids. Germline CDR1 is SGHNT and CDR2 is YENEEA. CDR3 DNA: TGTGCCAGCAGCTCCAAGACAGGGGGCGAAGCTTTCTTT. This translates into CASSSKTGGEAFF. The variable domain in full, completed from reference TRBV11-3 and TRBJ1-1, reads EAGVVQSPRYKIIEKKQPVAFWCNPISGHNTLYWYLQNLGQGPELLIRYENEEAVDDSQLPKDRFSAERLKGVDSTLKIQPAELGDSAVYLCASSSKTGGEAFFGQGTRLTVV.

This clone was seen once. A read error may account for a junction end that differs from germline. J is TRBJ1-3 and V is TRBV7-7; D unclear. Per germline, CDR1 SSHAT and CDR2 FNYEAQ (reference sequence). The CDR3 has 15 residues. The CDR3 loop is CASSERWGAGNTIYF. CDR3 coding DNA: TGTGCTAGCAGCGAAAGATGGGGAGCTGGAAACACCATATATTTT.

The rearrangement joins TRBV19 to TRBJ2-7; possibly TRBD2 for D (6 bases). The CDR3 totals 12 residues. Deletions cut 3 bases from V and 6 bases from J, with 9 bases between. The germline V gene encodes CDR1 LNHDA and CDR2 SQIVND (reference sequence). CDR3 nucleotide sequence: TGTGCCAGTAGTATGGGGGGACTCGAGCAGTACTTC. This codes for CASSMGGLEQYF.

Judged by abundance, this clone is large (0.1 to 1%). The V and J genes are TRBV11-3 and TRBJ2-2; TRBD2 agrees at 10 bases. Looked up from germline, CDR1 is SGHNT and CDR2 is YENEEA. Trimming cost V 6 bases and J 4 bases; bases outside gene matches: 8. The CDR3 runs to 16 residues. CDR3 in amino acids: CASSAIAGGVTGELFF. CDR3 nucleotides: TGTGCCAGCAGTGCAATAGCGGGAGGCGTCACCGGGGAGCTGTTTTTT.

The rearrangement uses TRBV6-6 and TRBJ2-1; TRBD2 agrees at 11 bases. Trimming removed 6 bases from V and 4 bases from J; junction bases left unmatched: 5. CDR1 is MNHNY, CDR2 SVGAGI, per germline (reference sequence). The CDR3 runs 15 residues. The CDR3 DNA is TGTGCCAGCAGGCCGAGACTAGCGGGGTACAATGAGCAGTTCTTC. Its protein is CASRPRLAGYNEQFF.

The chain has TRBV29-1 and TRBJ2-5, with TRBD1 identical over 8 bases. The V segment lost 0 bases and the J segment 4 bases; nucleotides outside the gene matches: 7. CDR3 length: 15 amino acids. Germline CDR1 and CDR2: SQVTM and ANQGSEA. The CDR3 DNA sequence: TGCAGCGTTGAAGACGACGGACAGGGTCGAGAGACCCAGTACTTC. Protein: CSVEDDGQGRETQYF.

Turning to this clone: The same CDR3 is also encoded by other DNA sequences in this sample. V and J are TRBV28 and TRBJ1-2, with TRBD1 as a possible D gene (5 bases). V lost 5 bases to trimming and J lost 2 bases, with 12 bases between them. The CDR3 totals 14 residues. Germline V gives CDR1 MDHEN, CDR2 SYDVKM. CDR3 DNA sequence: TGTGCCAGCAGTCCACCAGGGAAAAACTATGGCTACACCTTC. Protein sequence: CASSPPGKNYGYTF.

In its sample, this clone was seen a few times. The chain couples TRBV4-2 to TRBJ2-7, with 10 bases fitting TRBD2. Per the germline V gene, CDR1 is LGHNA and CDR2 is YNFKEQ. There are 17 residues in the CDR3. J was trimmed by 3 bases and V by 2 bases; bases with no gene match: 10. CDR3 loop: CASSQTTGLAVNYEQYF. CDR3 sequence (DNA): TGTGCCAGCAGCCAAACTACCGGACTAGCGGTAAACTACGAGCAGTACTTC.

This chain connects TRBV11-2 to TRBJ2-7; TRBD2 matches at 8 bases. Germline CDR1 and CDR2: SGHAT and FQNNGV. The CDR3 is 18 amino acids. The V and J ends lost 5 bases and 0 bases, in that order; junction bases with no gene match: 15. CDR3 bases: TGTGCCAGCAGCACCCCAATCAGGACTAGCTCAAGCTCCTACGAGCAGTACTTC. It translates to CASSTPIRTSSSSYEQYF.

The rearrangement uses TRBV28 and TRBJ2-5; 7 nucleotides agree with TRBD2. Judging by the DNA end, TRBJ2-7 fits better; the J call may be wrong. The CDR3 length is 13 residues. Germline CDR1 reads MDHEN; CDR2 reads SYDVKM. CDR3 residues: CASSLGLGAEQYF. The CDR3, as DNA: TGTGCCAGCAGTTTAGGACTAGGCGCCGAGCAGTACTTC.

V gene TRBV5-4 combines with J gene TRBJ1-5; a weak D match, TRBD1 (6 bases). Deletions cut 2 bases from V and 7 bases from J, with 19 bases between. CDR1 is SGHNT, CDR2 YYREEE, per germline (reference sequence). The CDR3 length is 16 residues. The DNA for the CDR3 is TGTGCCAGCAGCTTTTCCTCGGGGGGCGCGGGGCAGCCCCAGCATTTT. Its protein product is CASSFSSGGAGQPQHF.

This clone was observed a single time. The chain has TRBV4-2 and TRBJ1-1; D is unclear. The germline V gene has CDR1 LGHNA and CDR2 YNFKEQ. V was cut by 1 base and J by 4 bases, with 7 bases left in between. The CDR3 contains 13 residues. The CDR3 coding sequence is TGTGCCAGCAGCCAAGGACGGAGCACTGAAGCTTTCTTT. Residues: CASSQGRSTEAFF.

The genes are TRBV5-6 and TRBJ1-2; no clear D gene. This CDR3 is 16 amino acids long. V gave up 4 bases and J gave up 6 bases, with 22 bases separating them. Germline CDR1 SGHDT, CDR2 YYEEEE. DNA for the CDR3: TGTGCCAGCAGCCCGGGGAGGGTCGTGGCAATAGATGGCTACACCTTC. It yields the protein CASSPGRVVAIDGYTF.

In this sample, this clone turned up a few times. V usage is TRBV9 and J usage is TRBJ2-2; no clear D. Germline-derived CDR1 and CDR2 are SGDLS and YYNGEE. The CDR3 length is 14 residues. Deletions cut 0 bases from V and 6 bases from J, with 9 bases between. CDR3 sequence (DNA): TGTGCCAGCAGCGTAGCCTCGCCAGCCGGGGAGCTGTTTTTT. Its translation is CASSVASPAGELFF.

The chain has TRBV28 and TRBJ2-5, with D perhaps matching TRBD1 (5 bases). In germline, CDR1 is MDHEN, CDR2 SYDVKM. The CDR3 consists of 15 residues. V lost 6 bases to trimming and J lost 2 bases, with 16 bases between them. In nucleotides, the CDR3 is TGTGCCAGCAGCCCCCCCGGGTCAGGGCAAGAGACCCAGTACTTC. This sequence encodes CASSPPGSGQETQYF.

This chain connects TRBV10-3 to TRBJ1-2; D remains unclear. V dropped 3 bases and J dropped 7 bases, with 21 bases sitting between them. Germline CDR1 is ENHRY and CDR2 is SYGVKD. The CDR3 extends over 16 amino acids. In DNA form, the CDR3 reads TGTGCCATCAGTGATGAGTTGCAGAGAGGGCTTGGTGGCTACACCTTC. Protein sequence: CAISDELQRGLGGYTF.

The chain couples TRBV27 to TRBJ1-6, with D unresolved. The length of the CDR3 is 13 residues. Per the germline V gene, CDR1 is MNHEY and CDR2 is SMNVEV (reference sequence). The germline V and J ends were trimmed by 4 bases and 7 bases, with 8 bases remaining between them. CDR3 protein: CASSYDLNSPLHF. Written as DNA, the CDR3 is TGTGCCAGCAGTTATGACTTAAATTCACCCCTCCACTTT.

The chain uses TRBV6-1 and TRBJ1-4, with D hard to call. Germline loops: CDR1 MNHNS, CDR2 SASEGT. Trimming shortened V by 6 bases and J by 4 bases, and 12 bases separated the two germline ends. This CDR3 region has 14 residues. The CDR3 is CASRPGSRNEKLFF. Written as DNA, the CDR3 is TGTGCCAGCAGACCCGGGAGTCGTAATGAAAAACTGTTTTTT.

The chain recombines TRBV6-5 with TRBJ2-5; 9 bases align to TRBD2. CDR3 length: 15 amino acids. The germline CDR1 and CDR2 sequences are MNHEY and SVGAGI. The V gene end was trimmed by 4 bases and the J gene end by 4 bases; junction bases not matched to a gene: 7. The CDR3 sequence is CASSFRAGGRETQYF. CDR3 coding DNA: TGTGCCAGCAGTTTCCGAGCGGGGGGTAGAGAGACCCAGTACTTC.

V is TRBV5-6 and J is TRBJ2-2; 8 nucleotides agree with TRBD1. CDR1 SGHDT and CDR2 YYEEEE come from the germline V gene. V lost 4 bases to trimming and J lost 0 bases; unmatched junction nucleotides: 5. The CDR3 has 16 residues. DNA of the CDR3: TGTGCCAGCAGCGTTAACAGGGGGGCGAACACCGGGGAGCTGTTTTTT. It is translated as CASSVNRGANTGELFF.